This TCR beta chain was recorded in a study of post-analysis software for immune sequencing data. Overall study: Clinical courses comprised relapsing-remitting, secondary progressive and progressive-relapsing multiple sclerosis.

The CDR3 contains 15 residues. The germline V and J ends were trimmed by 6 bases and 1 base, with 10 bases remaining between them. Study conclusions and caveats: Comparison with controls showed significantly lower normalized Chao1 diversity in multiple sclerosis patients. Four or five TRBV segments (TRBV5-6, TRBV5-1 and TRBV20-1 among them) occurred more frequently in patients than in controls.

About this clonotype: Its antigen remains unidentified.

TCR beta libraries were prepared from cDNA with unique molecular identifiers. Once roughly 0.9 to 10 million T cells were used, hundreds of thousands of cDNA molecules resulted. TCRdb reanalysed the PCR reads using MiXCR and keeps one entry per CDR3 protein. The sample has about 620,000 distinct CDR3 sequences, roughly 45% seen once. What was sequenced was blood. The clonotype was recovered from a girl aged 10-17 years with multiple sclerosis. J is TRBJ2-6 and V is TRBV12-3 or TRBV12-4; D is possibly TRBD2 (5 bases). In DNA form, the CDR3 reads TGTGCCAGCAGCCCGCCGGGGTCTGGGGCCAACGTCCTGACTTTC. Translation gives CASSPPGSGANVLTF.